Here is one T cell receptor (beta chain) with its context. Indicated time point: cycle 4 day 1 (C4D1), after about 6 weeks of nivolumab. Every patient had relapsed following autologous stem cell transplantation, and cohorts differed in brentuximab vedotin exposure. Negative selection with magnetic separation was used to purify CD4+ T cells from thawed PBMCs. The method was immunoSEQ multiplex PCR; TCRdb's version includes in-frame clones alone and lacks a portion of them. The sample shows around 12,000 clones, more than 70% of them seen only once. The sample is drawn from a study of PD-1 blockade in classical Hodgkin lymphoma. The CDR3 contains 14 residues. The germline CDR1 and CDR2 sequences are MNHNS and SASEGT. V lost 1 base to trimming and J lost 6 bases, with 13 bases between them.

The V gene is TRBV6-1, the J gene TRBJ2-7, with D hard to call. Material: CD4+ T cells from blood, obtained before the fourth cycle of nivolumab. This sequence originates from a human donor with classical Hodgkin lymphoma. The CDR3 spells CASSEVIWVSEQYF. Here the CDR3 DNA reads TGTGCCAGCAGTGAAGTGATATGGGTCTCCGAGCAGTACTTC.